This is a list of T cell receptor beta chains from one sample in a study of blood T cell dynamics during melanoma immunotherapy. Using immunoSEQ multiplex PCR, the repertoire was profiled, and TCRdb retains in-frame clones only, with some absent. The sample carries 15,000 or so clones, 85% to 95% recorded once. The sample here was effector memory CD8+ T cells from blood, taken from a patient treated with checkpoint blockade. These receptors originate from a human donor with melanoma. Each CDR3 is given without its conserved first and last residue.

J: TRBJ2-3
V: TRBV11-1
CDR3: ASSPHRSSTDTQY

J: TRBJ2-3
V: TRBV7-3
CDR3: ASSSPFRTSGRADTQY

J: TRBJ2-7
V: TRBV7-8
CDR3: ASSEMDFYEQY

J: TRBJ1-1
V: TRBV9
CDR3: ASSGGQANTEAF

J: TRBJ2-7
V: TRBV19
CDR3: ASSTSGFREQY

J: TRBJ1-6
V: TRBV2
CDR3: ANRTGYNSPLH

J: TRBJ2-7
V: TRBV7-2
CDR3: ASSSLAGSYEQY

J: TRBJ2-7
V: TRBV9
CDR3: ASSVDGTGNEQY

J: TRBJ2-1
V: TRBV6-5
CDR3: ASSYSGLANNEQF

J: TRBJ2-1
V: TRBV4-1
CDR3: ASSPKGGNEQF

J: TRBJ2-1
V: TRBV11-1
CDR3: ASSPTSGSLNEQF

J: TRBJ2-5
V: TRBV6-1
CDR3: ASRGIAETQY

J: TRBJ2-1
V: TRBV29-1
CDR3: SGVTGSRDWLQGEQF

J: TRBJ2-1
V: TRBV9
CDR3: ASSARHEQF

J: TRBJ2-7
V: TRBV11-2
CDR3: ASSLDLTSISYEQY

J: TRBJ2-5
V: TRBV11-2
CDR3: ASSLGGRGQETQY

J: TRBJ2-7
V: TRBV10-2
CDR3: ASGAPLTGPLGEQY

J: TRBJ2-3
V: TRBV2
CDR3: ASSDLFGRATDTQY

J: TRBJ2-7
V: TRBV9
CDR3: ASSVDLTYEQY

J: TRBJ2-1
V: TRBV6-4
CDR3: ASSDLAGAYNEQF

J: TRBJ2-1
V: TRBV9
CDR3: ASSTNSGQRQF

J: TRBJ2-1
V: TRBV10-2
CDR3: ASSETSGSWGEQF

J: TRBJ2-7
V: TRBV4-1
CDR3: ASSQDVGTGRREQY

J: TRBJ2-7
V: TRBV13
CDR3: ASSLGAQGAMAEQY

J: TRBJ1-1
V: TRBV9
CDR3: ASSVEGQNTEAF

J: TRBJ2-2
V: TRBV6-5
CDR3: ASRKRGPGELF